This T cell receptor beta chain came from a study of T cell repertoires in cytomegalovirus infection. Study context: In public TCR beta signatures, there were indications of both CMV infection and matching HLA type.

V lost 2 bases to trimming and J lost 5 bases; unmatched junction nucleotides: 3. Germline values: CDR1 SGHVS, CDR2 FNYEAQ. This CDR3 is 14 amino acids long. For this clonotype: The antigen is not known. This sequence may be a read error, since a much larger clone differs from it by one base.

General study points: CMV carriers with the relevant HLA were identified by cumulative public TCR beta family frequency. Ex vivo responses were dominated by HLA-C-restricted CMV-specific TCR beta clonotypes.

One entry per CDR3 protein, called by TCRdb with MiXCR from the reads. The top ten hold approximately 44% of the sample, which has some 240,000 distinct CDR3 sequences, approximately 15% seen once. This TCR was recovered from a human donor in good health (CMV status not recorded). Some clones in this sample may be carry-over from other donors' samples. V and J are TRBV7-6 and TRBJ2-5; 9 positions agree with TRBD1. The specimen was CD8+ T cells from PBMCs. The CDR3 here is CASSLLDRGETQYF. The CDR3, as DNA: TGTGCCAGCAGCTTACTGGACAGGGGTGAGACCCAGTACTTC.